This T cell receptor (beta chain) is drawn from a study of OX40 agonist ivuxolimab in advanced cancers. Baseline, cycle 4 day 1, and cycle 7 day 1 were the blood sampling points. Sequencing was performed with immunoSEQ multiplex PCR; in TCRdb, only in-frame clones are kept and a portion is missing. The sample lists about 36,000 clones, roughly nine tenths occurring once. Whole-study results and caveats: Relative to CD4+, CD8+ T cells held more expanded clones on average.

Note on this clone: Its antigen is currently unknown.

The receptor comes from an adult with an advanced solid tumor such as melanoma, head and neck, liver or kidney cancer. The sample consisted of CD4+ or CD8+ T cells sorted from blood, taken in a trial of the OX40 agonist ivuxolimab.

The CDR3 nucleotides are TGCGCCAGCAGCTTGGAATCGGGGACAGGGCGTACTTTCTTT. Protein product: CASSLESGTGRTFF. The V gene is TRBV5-1, the J gene TRBJ1-1; 9 bases match TRBD1. The CDR3 is 14 amino acids. Per germline, CDR1 SGHRS and CDR2 YFSETQ. V gave up 0 bases and J gave up 12 bases; unmatched junction bases: 9.